This T cell receptor (beta chain) was observed in a study of blood T cell repertoires in COVID-19. Study-level information: T cells, B-cell-depleted T cells, or PBMCs supplied cDNA or gDNA.

Under the authors' procedure: Amplified reference gene primers provided the basis for estimating nucleated cell counts. Generated by immunoSEQ multiplex PCR, the TCRdb table keeps only in-frame clones and is missing some. V, J and clone size reflect that table, while D and trimming were determined from the DNA. This table has some 160,000 clones, approximately 90% appearing once. Sequencing used peripheral blood. The sequence derives from a man between 18 and 35 years old with COVID-19, enrolled during active disease.

CDR3 amino acids: CASSFLRLLNNEQFF. The CDR3 bases are TGTGCCAGCAGTTTTTTGAGGTTACTCAACAATGAGCAGTTCTTC. The chain links TRBV28 to TRBJ2-1; D unclear. Trimming stripped 3 bases from V and 5 bases from J, with 14 bases between. CDR1 and CDR2 from the germline V gene are MDHEN and SYDVKM. The length of the CDR3 is 15 residues.